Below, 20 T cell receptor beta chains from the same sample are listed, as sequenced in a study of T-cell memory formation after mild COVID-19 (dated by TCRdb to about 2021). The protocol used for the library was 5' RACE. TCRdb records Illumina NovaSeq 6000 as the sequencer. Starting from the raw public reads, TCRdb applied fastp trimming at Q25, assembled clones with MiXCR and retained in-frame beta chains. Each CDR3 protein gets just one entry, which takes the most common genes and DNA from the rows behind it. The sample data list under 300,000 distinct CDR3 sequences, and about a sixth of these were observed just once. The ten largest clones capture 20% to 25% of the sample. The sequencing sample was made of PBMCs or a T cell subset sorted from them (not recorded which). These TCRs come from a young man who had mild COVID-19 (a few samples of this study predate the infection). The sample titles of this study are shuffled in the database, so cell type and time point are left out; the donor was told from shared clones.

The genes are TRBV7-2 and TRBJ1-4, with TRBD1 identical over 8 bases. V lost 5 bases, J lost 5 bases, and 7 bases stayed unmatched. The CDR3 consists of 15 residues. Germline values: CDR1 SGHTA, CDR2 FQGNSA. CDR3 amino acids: CASSPGTGENEKLFF. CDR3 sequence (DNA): TGTGCCAGCAGCCCGGGGACAGGCGAAAATGAAAAACTGTTTTTT. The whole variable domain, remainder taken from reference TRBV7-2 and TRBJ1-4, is GAGVSQSPSNKVTEKGKDVELRCDPISGHTALYWYRQSLGQGLEFLIYFQGNSAPDKSGLPSDRFSAERTGGSVSTLTIQRTQQEDSAVYLCASSPGTGENEKLFFGSGTQLSVL.

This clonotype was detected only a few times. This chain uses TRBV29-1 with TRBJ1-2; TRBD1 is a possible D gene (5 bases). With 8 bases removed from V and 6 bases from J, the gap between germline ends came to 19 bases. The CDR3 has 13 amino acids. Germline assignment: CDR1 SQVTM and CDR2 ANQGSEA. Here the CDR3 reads CSIGTLRVNGYTF. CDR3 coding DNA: TGCAGCATTGGGACGCTCAGGGTCAATGGCTACACCTTC.

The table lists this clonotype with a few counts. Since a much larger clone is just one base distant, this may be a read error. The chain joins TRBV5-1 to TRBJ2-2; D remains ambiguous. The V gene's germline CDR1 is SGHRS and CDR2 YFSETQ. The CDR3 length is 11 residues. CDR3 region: CASGFTGELFF. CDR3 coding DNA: TGCGCCAGCGGCTTCACCGGGGAGCTGTTTTTT. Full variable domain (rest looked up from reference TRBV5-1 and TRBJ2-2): KAGVTQTPRYLIKTRGQQVTLSCSPISGHRSVSWYQQTPGQGLQFLFEYFSETQRNKGNFPGRFSGRQFSNSRSEMNVSTLELGDSALYLCASGFTGELFFGEGSRLTVL.

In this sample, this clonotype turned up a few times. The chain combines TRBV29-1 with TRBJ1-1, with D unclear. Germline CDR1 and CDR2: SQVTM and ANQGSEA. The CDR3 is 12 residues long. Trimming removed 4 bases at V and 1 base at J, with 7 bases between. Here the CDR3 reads CSVAGGNTEAFF. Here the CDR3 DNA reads TGCAGCGTTGCGGGCGGGAACACTGAAGCTTTCTTT.

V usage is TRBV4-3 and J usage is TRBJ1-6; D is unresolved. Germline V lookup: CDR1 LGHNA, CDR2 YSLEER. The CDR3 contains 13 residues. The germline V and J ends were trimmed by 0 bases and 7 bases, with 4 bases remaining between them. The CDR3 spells CASSQERNSPLHF. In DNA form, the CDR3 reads TGCGCCAGCAGCCAAGAGCGGAATTCACCCCTCCACTTT.

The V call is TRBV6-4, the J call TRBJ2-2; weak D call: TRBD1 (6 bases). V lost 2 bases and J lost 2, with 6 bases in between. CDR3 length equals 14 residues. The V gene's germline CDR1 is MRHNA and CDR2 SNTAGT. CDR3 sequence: CASSDGTNTGELFF. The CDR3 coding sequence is TGTGCCAGCAGTGACGGGACAAACACCGGGGAGCTGTTTTTT.

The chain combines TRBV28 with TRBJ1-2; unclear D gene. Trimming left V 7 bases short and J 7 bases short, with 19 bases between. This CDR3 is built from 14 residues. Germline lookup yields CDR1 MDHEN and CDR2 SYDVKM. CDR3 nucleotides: TGTGCCAGCACCTCCCATGGGGAGGGCTCTGGCTACACCTTC. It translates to CASTSHGEGSGYTF.

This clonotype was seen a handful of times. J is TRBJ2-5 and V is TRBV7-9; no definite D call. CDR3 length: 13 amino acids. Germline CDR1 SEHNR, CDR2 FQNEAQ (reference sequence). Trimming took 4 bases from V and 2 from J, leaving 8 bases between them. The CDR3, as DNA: TGTGCCAGCAGCTCCCGACGGCAAGAGACCCAGTACTTC. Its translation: CASSSRRQETQYF. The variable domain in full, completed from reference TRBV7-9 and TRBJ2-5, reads DTGVSQNPRHKITKRGQNVTFRCDPISEHNRLYWYRQTLGQGPEFLTYFQNEAQLEKSRLLSDRFSAERPKGSFSTLEIQRTEQGDSAMYLCASSSRRQETQYFGPGTRLLVL.

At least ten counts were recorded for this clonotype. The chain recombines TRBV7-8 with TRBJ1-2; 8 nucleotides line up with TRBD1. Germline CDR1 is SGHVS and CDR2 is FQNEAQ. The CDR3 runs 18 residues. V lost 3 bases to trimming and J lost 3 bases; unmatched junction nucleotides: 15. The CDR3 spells CASSLKPGQAPPYYGYTF. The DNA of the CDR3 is TGTGCCAGCAGCTTGAAACCGGGACAGGCCCCACCTTACTATGGCTACACCTTC.

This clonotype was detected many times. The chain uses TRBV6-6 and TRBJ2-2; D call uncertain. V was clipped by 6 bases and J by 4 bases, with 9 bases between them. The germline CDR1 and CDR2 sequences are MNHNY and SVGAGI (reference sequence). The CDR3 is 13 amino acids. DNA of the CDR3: TGTGCCAGCAGCCCGTGGCCCACCGGGGAGCTGTTTTTT. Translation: CASSPWPTGELFF.

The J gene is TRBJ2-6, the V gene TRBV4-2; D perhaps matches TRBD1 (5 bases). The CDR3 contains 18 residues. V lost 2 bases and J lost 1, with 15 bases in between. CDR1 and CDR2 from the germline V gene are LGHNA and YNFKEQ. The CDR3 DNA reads TGTGCCAGCAGCCAAAAAGGGGTTGGGGCTTCTGGGGCCAACGTCCTGACTTTC. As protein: CASSQKGVGASGANVLTF.

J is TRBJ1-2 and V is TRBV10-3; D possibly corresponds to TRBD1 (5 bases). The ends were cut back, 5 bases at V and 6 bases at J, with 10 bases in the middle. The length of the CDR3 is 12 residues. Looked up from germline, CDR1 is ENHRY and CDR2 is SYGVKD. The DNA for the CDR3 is TGTGCCATCAGTTCGACGGGGCATGGCTACACCTTC. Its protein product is CAISSTGHGYTF.

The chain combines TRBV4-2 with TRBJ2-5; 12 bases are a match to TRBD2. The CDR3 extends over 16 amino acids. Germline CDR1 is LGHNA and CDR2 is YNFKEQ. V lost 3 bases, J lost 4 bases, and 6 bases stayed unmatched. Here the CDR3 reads CASSHPSGGARETQYF. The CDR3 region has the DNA TGTGCCAGCAGCCATCCTAGCGGGGGGGCGAGAGAGACCCAGTACTTC.

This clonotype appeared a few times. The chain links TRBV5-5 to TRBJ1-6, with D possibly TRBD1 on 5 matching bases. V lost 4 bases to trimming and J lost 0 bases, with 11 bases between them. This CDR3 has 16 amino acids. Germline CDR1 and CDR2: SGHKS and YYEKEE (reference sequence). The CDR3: CASSTRQSSYNSPLHF. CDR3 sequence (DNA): TGTGCCAGCAGCACTAGACAGAGCTCCTATAATTCACCCCTCCACTTT.

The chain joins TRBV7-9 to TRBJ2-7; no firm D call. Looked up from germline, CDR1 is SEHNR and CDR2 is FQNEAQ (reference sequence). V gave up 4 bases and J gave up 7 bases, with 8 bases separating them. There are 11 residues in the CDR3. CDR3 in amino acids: CASSSFFEQYF. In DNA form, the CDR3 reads TGTGCCAGCAGCTCCTTTTTTGAGCAGTACTTC.

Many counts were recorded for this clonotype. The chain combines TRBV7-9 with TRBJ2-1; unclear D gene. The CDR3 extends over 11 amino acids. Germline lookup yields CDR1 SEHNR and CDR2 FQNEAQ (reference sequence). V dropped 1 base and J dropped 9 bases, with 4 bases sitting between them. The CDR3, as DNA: TGTGCCAGCAGCTTAGATTCTGAGCAGTTCTTC. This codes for CASSLDSEQFF.

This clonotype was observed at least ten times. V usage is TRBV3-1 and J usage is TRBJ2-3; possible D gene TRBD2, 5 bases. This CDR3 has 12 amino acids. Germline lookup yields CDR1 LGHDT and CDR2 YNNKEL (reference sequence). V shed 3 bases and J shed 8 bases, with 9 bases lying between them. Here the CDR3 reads CASSQRAGTQYF. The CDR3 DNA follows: TGTGCCAGCAGCCAGAGGGCGGGTACGCAGTATTTT.

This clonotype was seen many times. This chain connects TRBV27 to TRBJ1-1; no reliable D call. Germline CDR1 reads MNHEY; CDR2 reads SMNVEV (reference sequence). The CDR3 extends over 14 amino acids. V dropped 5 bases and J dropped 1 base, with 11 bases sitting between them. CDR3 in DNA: TGTGCCAGCAGTCCTCGGACTGGGAACACTGAAGCTTTCTTT. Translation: CASSPRTGNTEAFF.

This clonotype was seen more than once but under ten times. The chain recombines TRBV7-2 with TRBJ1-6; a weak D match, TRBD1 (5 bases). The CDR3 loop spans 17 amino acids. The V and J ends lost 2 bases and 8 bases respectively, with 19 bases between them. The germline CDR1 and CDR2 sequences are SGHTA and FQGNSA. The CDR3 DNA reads TGTGCCAGCAGCTTACGGGTTTGGGGCGACAGTTATTCACCCCTCCACTTT. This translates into CASSLRVWGDSYSPLHF.

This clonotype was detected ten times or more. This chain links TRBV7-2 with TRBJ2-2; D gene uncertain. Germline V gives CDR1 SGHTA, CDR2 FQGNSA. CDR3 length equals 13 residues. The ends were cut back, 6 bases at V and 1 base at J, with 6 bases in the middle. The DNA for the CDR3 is TGTGCCAGCAGTTCAGTGAACACCGGGGAGCTGTTTTTT. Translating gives CASSSVNTGELFF.